This passage covers 23 T cell receptor beta chains from one sample sequenced in a study of shared clonotypes between healthy human individuals. In the naive CD8 group, cells lacked CD45RO and were positively selected for CCR7, so terminally differentiated effector memory CD45RA+ cells were left out. Some clones are missing from TCRdb's copy, which holds only in-frame ones; the method was immunoSEQ multiplex PCR. The table shows 1.5 million to 2.5 million clones, with just under 95% occurring only once. What was sequenced was naive CD8+ T cells sorted from blood. The origin of the receptors is a man aged 18 to 30 in good health.

This clone was seen a single time. The genes are TRBV4-1 and TRBJ2-1; the match to TRBD1 covers 8 bases. The CDR3 runs to 16 residues. The germline gives CDR1 MGHRA, CDR2 YSYEKL. The V and J ends lost 3 bases and 2 bases, in that order; junction bases with no gene match: 6. Here the CDR3 DNA reads TGCGCCAGCAGCCAGCTCCCGGACAGGGCCTACAATGAGCAGTTCTTC. Protein sequence: CASSQLPDRAYNEQFF.

This clone was observed a single time. The rearrangement joins TRBV7-2 to TRBJ2-1, with 8 bases lining up with TRBD1. The CDR3 consists of 16 residues. The V gene end was trimmed by 0 bases and the J gene end by 7 bases; junction bases not matched to a gene: 8. Germline CDR1 reads SGHTA; CDR2 reads FQGNSA. CDR3 coding DNA: TGTGCCAGCAGCTTAGCAGGACAGGGAATGTGGAATGAGCAGTTCTTC. Protein product: CASSLAGQGMWNEQFF.

In the case of this clone: The same CDR3 can be traced to other DNA sequences in this sample. The chain combines TRBV9 with TRBJ2-7; D unresolved. Germline V gene lookup returns CDR1 SGDLS and CDR2 YYNGEE. V was shortened by 3 bases and J by 4 bases, with 11 bases between the two germline ends. The CDR3 runs 13 residues. CDR3 amino acids: CASSASPAYEQYF. In nucleotides, the CDR3 is TGTGCCAGCAGCGCCTCTCCCGCGTACGAGCAGTACTTC.

The genes are TRBV5-4 and TRBJ1-3; possible D gene TRBD1, 6 bases. Germline CDR1 SGHNT, CDR2 YYREEE (reference sequence). The V end lost 10 bases, the J end lost 1 base, and 9 bases lay between the germline ends. The CDR3 spans 12 residues. CDR3 protein: CAGGGSGNTIYF. CDR3 DNA sequence: TGTGCCGGAGGGGGTTCTGGAAACACCATATATTTT.

The chain joins TRBV7-8 to TRBJ1-2, with TRBD1 as a possible D gene (5 bases). V lost 0 bases, J lost 8 bases, and 16 bases lay in between. Looked up from germline, CDR1 is SGHVS and CDR2 is FQNEAQ. This CDR3 contains 15 residues. This CDR3 is CASSLAVGGQGGYTF. For the CDR3, the DNA is TGTGCCAGCAGCTTAGCGGTTGGGGGTCAGGGAGGCTACACCTTC.

This clone was detected once. The chain carries TRBV7-9 and TRBJ2-3, with D hard to call. The CDR3 is made up of 13 amino acids. V lost 4 bases and J 6 bases, leaving 11 bases between the germline ends. Germline V CDR1 and CDR2: SEHNR, FQNEAQ (reference sequence). The CDR3 nucleotides are TGTGCCAGCAGCTCCCCGTCCTGGGATACGCAGTATTTT. It is translated as CASSSPSWDTQYF.

The genes are TRBV28 and TRBJ2-6; D not resolved. The germline V gene has CDR1 MDHEN and CDR2 SYDVKM. V lost 3 bases, J lost 0 bases, and 12 bases lay in between. The CDR3 is made up of 17 amino acids. CDR3 loop: CASSLGTASSGANVLTF. The CDR3 nucleotides read TGTGCCAGCAGTTTGGGCACAGCGAGCTCTGGGGCCAACGTCCTGACTTTC.

This chain's CDR3 is CASSLGTGALETQYF. CDR3 coding DNA: TGTGCCAGCAGTCTCGGGACGGGAGCTTTGGAGACCCAGTACTTC. The chain uses TRBV7-9 and TRBJ2-5, with D tentatively TRBD2 (6 bases). Germline V gene lookup returns CDR1 SEHNR and CDR2 FQNEAQ (reference sequence). Trimming removed 6 bases from V and 5 bases from J, with 19 bases in between. The CDR3 spans 15 residues.

V usage is TRBV13 and J usage is TRBJ2-7, with unresolved D. In germline, CDR1 is PRHDT, CDR2 FYEKMQ (reference sequence). Trimming took off 1 base at V and 2 bases at J, with 9 bases between the two ends. The CDR3 loop spans 14 amino acids. The CDR3 DNA sequence: TGTGCCAGCAGCTTAGAGGCCAGCCCCTACGAGCAGTACTTC. This gives the protein CASSLEASPYEQYF.

The chain employs TRBV11-2 and TRBJ1-1; D gene unclear. Looked up from germline, CDR1 is SGHAT and CDR2 is FQNNGV. Trimming removed 8 bases at V and 7 bases at J, with 14 bases between. This CDR3 contains 12 residues. The CDR3 here is CASSPTGREAFF. The CDR3 DNA follows: TGTGCCAGCTCCCCCACGGGTCGTGAAGCTTTCTTT.

V is TRBV15 and J is TRBJ2-7; D assignment may be TRBD1 or TRBD2 (5 bases each). This CDR3 spans 16 amino acids. Trimming pared 0 bases from V and 3 bases from J, leaving 15 bases between. Germline V gives CDR1 LNHNV, CDR2 YYDKDF (reference sequence). For the CDR3, the DNA is TGTGCCACCAGCAGAGATGTTGCAGGGAGAATCTACGAGCAGTACTTC. Amino acid sequence: CATSRDVAGRIYEQYF.

The J gene is TRBJ2-7, the V gene TRBV14; 9 bases are shared with TRBD1. CDR3 size: 14 residues. After removal of 8 bases from V and 2 bases from J, the junction contained 7 bases not matched to a gene. CDR1 and CDR2 from the germline V gene are SGHDN and FVKESK. This CDR3 is CASGPGQGTYEQYF. The CDR3 coding sequence is TGTGCCAGCGGACCGGGACAGGGAACCTACGAGCAGTACTTC. Complete variable domain (other parts from reference TRBV14 and TRBJ2-7): EAGVTQFPSHSVIEKGQTVTLRCDPISGHDNLYWYRRVMGKEIKFLLHFVKESKQDESGMPNNRFLAERTGGTYSTLKVQPAELEDSGVYFCASGPGQGTYEQYFGPGTRLTVT.

This sequence joins TRBV5-1 and TRBJ1-1; D is undetermined. The CDR3 has 13 amino acids. Trimming cost V 2 bases and J 1 base, with 6 bases left between them. Germline-derived CDR1 and CDR2 are SGHRS and YFSETQ. The CDR3 DNA is TGCGCCAGCAGCTTATGGGAGAACACTGAAGCTTTCTTT. Its protein is CASSLWENTEAFF.

The genes are TRBV7-9 and TRBJ2-1; 12 bases match TRBD1. There are 15 residues in the CDR3. The germline gives CDR1 SEHNR, CDR2 FQNEAQ (reference sequence). V lost 4 bases and J lost 6; bases outside the gene matches: 4. The CDR3 protein is CASSWDRGPGNEQFF. The CDR3 DNA sequence: TGTGCCAGCAGCTGGGACAGGGGGCCAGGCAATGAGCAGTTCTTC. Together with reference TRBV7-9 and TRBJ2-1, the CDR3 gives the full variable domain: DTGVSQNPRHKITKRGQNVTFRCDPISEHNRLYWYRQTLGQGPEFLTYFQNEAQLEKSRLLSDRFSAERPKGSFSTLEIQRTEQGDSAMYLCASSWDRGPGNEQFFGPGTRLTVL.

V usage is TRBV27 and J usage is TRBJ2-7; D may be TRBD2 (5 bases). Germline loops: CDR1 MNHEY, CDR2 SMNVEV (reference sequence). CDR3 length: 14 amino acids. The ends were cut back, 4 bases at V and 2 bases at J, with 12 bases in the middle. CDR3 sequence (DNA): TGTGCCAGCAGTTCACTAGTCTCCCCCTACGAGCAGTACTTC. Residues: CASSSLVSPYEQYF.

J is TRBJ1-2 and V is TRBV4-1; a weak D match, TRBD1 (6 bases). Trimming shortened V by 2 bases and J by 0 bases, and 10 bases separated the two germline ends. The germline V gene has CDR1 MGHRA and CDR2 YSYEKL. CDR3 size: 15 residues. This chain's CDR3 is CASSQQGFANYGYTF. The DNA for the CDR3 is TGCGCCAGCAGCCAACAGGGGTTTGCTAACTATGGCTACACCTTC.

Of note for this clone: Other DNA sequences in the sample encode the same CDR3. J is TRBJ2-7 and V is TRBV27; no definite D call. The CDR3 is 11 residues long. CDR1 and CDR2 from the germline V gene are MNHEY and SMNVEV (reference sequence). The germline V and J ends were trimmed by 6 bases and 3 bases, with 6 bases remaining between them. The DNA of the CDR3 is TGTGCCAGCAGCGATCTCTACGAGCAGTACTTC. Its protein product is CASSDLYEQYF.

The chain couples TRBV4-2 to TRBJ1-1, with D possibly TRBD1 on 5 matching bases. Per the germline V gene, CDR1 is LGHNA and CDR2 is YNFKEQ. Between the trimmed V and J ends, which lost 4 bases and 4 bases, there was a span of 7 bases. The CDR3 has 12 amino acids. The CDR3, as DNA: TGTGCCAGCAGCCCGGGGGTCACTGAAGCTTTCTTT. This translates into CASSPGVTEAFF.

The chain employs TRBV6-5 and TRBJ1-5, with D perhaps TRBD1 (5 bases). Trimming cost V 4 bases and J 3 bases, with 16 bases left between them. The CDR3 is 16 residues long. Germline V lookup: CDR1 MNHEY, CDR2 SVGAGI. This chain's CDR3 is CASSSHRDGVNQPQHF. The CDR3 nucleotides read TGTGCCAGCAGTTCCCACCGGGACGGGGTCAATCAGCCCCAGCATTTT.

The genes are TRBV6-5 and TRBJ1-1, with 9 bases identical to TRBD1. The ends lost 6 bases at V and 2 bases at J; junction bases unmatched: 7. CDR3 length equals 15 residues. Germline CDR1 MNHEY, CDR2 SVGAGI. Written as DNA, the CDR3 is TGTGCCAGCAGCCCAGCGGACAGGGGCAACACTGAAGCTTTCTTT. It translates to CASSPADRGNTEAFF.

V and J are TRBV19 and TRBJ2-7, with a possible D match to TRBD1 (5 bases). Germline CDR1 LNHDA, CDR2 SQIVND (reference sequence). The CDR3 consists of 16 residues. V dropped 3 bases and J dropped 2 bases, with 17 bases sitting between them. The CDR3 DNA reads TGTGCCAGTAGTATGGACACTGAGACCTCAGCCTACGAGCAGTACTTC. Translated: CASSMDTETSAYEQYF.

The chain joins TRBV2 to TRBJ2-3; D remains unclear. CDR1 is SNHLY and CDR2 is FYNNEI in the germline V gene. The CDR3 sequence is 13 residues long. V was clipped by 6 bases and J by 5 bases, with 12 bases between them. The CDR3 DNA reads TGTGCCAGCAGGGTCGGACGCTTAGATACGCAGTATTTT. This translates into CASRVGRLDTQYF.

This clone was found once. Other nucleotide sequences in the sample specify the same CDR3. The rearrangement joins TRBV27 to TRBJ1-5; D perhaps matches TRBD1 (6 bases). Germline CDR1 reads MNHEY; CDR2 reads SMNVEV (reference sequence). The length of the CDR3 is 15 residues. Trimming removed 0 bases at V and 2 bases at J, with 8 bases between. The CDR3 is CASSLSAGGNQPQHF. The CDR3 region has the DNA TGTGCCAGCAGTTTATCGGCAGGGGGCAATCAGCCCCAGCATTTT.